A single count supports the clone carrying this T cell receptor beta chain. The V segment lost 3 bases and the J segment 0 bases; nucleotides outside the gene matches: 2. This CDR3 is built from 15 residues. Per germline, CDR1 MNHEY and CDR2 SMNVEV (reference sequence). This record comes from a study of cytomegalovirus exposure and HLA in healthy donors. Looking at the study overall: Unique TCR beta sequences numbering approximately 120 million came from 190 million or so T cells in an earlier analysis.

Both 60 Vbeta primers and 13 Jbeta primers went into the PCR. The table came from immunoSEQ multiplex PCR; TCRdb's copy has only in-frame clones and leaves some out. Counted here are 130,000 or so clones, around three quarters occurring once; the ten biggest clones make up approximately 5%. Sequencing was performed on PBMCs. This chain uses TRBV27 with TRBJ2-7, with 10 bases identical to TRBD2. This receptor was identified in a man younger than 40 in good health and CMV-seronegative. CDR3 in amino acids: CASSFLAGGSYEQYF. The CDR3 DNA is TGTGCCAGCAGTTTTTTAGCGGGGGGCTCCTACGAGCAGTACTTC.